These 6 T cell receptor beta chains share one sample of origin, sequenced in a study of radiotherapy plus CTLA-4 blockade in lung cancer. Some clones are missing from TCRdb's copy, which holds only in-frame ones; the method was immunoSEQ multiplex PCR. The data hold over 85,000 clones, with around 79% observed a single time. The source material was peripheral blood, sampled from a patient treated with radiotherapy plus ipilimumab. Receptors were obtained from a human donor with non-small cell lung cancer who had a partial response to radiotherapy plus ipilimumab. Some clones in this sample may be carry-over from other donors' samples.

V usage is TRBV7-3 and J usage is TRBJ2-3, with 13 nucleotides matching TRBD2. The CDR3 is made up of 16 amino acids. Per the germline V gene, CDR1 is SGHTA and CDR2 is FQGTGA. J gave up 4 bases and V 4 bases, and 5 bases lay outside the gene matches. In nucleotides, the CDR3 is TGTGCCAGCAGCTCGGGACTAGCGGGGAGAGCAGATACGCAGTATTTT. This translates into CASSSGLAGRADTQYF.

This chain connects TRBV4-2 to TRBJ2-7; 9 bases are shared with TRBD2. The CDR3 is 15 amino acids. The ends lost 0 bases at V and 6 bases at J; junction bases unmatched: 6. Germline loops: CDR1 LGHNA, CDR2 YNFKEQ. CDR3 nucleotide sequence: TGTGCCAGCAGCCAAGAGCCTAGCGGGAACAGCGAGCAGTACTTC. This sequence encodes CASSQEPSGNSEQYF.

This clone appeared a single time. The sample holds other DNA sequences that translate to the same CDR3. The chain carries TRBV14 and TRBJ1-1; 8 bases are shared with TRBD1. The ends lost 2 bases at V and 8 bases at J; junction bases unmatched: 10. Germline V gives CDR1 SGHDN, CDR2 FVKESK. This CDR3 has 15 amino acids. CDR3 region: CASSQRQGIITEAFF. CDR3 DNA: TGTGCCAGCAGCCAAAGACAGGGGATAATCACCGAAGCTTTCTTT.

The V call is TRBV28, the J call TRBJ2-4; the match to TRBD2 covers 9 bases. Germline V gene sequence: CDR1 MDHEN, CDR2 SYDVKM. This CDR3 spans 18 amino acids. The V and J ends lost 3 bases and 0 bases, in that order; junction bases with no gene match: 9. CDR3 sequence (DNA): TGTGCCAGCAGTTTCGGTCTAGCGGGAAGTTTAGCCAAAAACATTCAGTACTTC. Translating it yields CASSFGLAGSLAKNIQYF.

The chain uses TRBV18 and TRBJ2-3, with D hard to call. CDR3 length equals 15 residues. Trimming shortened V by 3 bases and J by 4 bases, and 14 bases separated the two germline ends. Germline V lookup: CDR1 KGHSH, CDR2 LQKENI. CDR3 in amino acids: CASSPPVVSPDTQYF. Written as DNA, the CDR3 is TGTGCCAGCTCACCCCCGGTTGTTTCCCCAGATACGCAGTATTTT. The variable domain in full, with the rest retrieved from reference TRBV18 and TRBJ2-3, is NAGVMQNPRHLVRRRGQEARLRCSPMKGHSHVYWYRQLPEEGLKFMVYLQKENIIDESGMPKERFSAEFPKEGPSILRIQQVVRGDSAAYFCASSPPVVSPDTQYFGPGTRLTVL.

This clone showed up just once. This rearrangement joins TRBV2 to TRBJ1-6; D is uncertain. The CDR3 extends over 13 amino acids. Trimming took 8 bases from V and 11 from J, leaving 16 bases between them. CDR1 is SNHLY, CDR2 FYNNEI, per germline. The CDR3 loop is CASHGEMGTPLHF. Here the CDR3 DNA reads TGTGCCAGCCACGGGGAAATGGGAACACCCCTCCACTTT.